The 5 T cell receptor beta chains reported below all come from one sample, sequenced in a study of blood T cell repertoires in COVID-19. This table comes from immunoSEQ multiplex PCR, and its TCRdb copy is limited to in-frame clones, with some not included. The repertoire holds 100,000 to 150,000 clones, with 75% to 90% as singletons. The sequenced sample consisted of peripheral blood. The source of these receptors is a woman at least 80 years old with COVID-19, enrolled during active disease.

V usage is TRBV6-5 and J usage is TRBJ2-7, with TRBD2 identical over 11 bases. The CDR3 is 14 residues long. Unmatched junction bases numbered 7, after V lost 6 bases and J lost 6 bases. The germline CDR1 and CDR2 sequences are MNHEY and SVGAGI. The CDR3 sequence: CASSYSGGGPEQYF. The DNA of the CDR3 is TGTGCCAGCAGCTATAGCGGGGGGGGACCCGAGCAGTACTTC.

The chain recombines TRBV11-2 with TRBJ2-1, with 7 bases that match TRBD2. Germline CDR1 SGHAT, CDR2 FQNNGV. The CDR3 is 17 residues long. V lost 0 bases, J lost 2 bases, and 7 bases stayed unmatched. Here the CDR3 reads CASSLESGGHAYNEQFF. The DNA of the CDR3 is TGTGCCAGCAGCTTAGAATCGGGGGGTCACGCCTACAATGAGCAGTTCTTC.

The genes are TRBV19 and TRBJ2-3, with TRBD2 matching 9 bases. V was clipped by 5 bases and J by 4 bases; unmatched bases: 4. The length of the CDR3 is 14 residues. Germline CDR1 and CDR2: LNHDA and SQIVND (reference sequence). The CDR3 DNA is TGTGCCAGTAGTCCTAGCGGGAACCCAGATACGCAGTATTTT. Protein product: CASSPSGNPDTQYF.

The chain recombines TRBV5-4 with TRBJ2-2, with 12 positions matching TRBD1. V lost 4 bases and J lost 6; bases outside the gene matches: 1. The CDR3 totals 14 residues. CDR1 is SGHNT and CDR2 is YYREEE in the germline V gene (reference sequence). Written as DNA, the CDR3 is TGTGCCAGCAGCGGGACAGGGGGCCCCGGGGAGCTGTTTTTT. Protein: CASSGTGGPGELFF. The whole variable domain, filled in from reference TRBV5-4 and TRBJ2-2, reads ETGVTQSPTHLIKTRGQQVTLRCSSQSGHNTVSWYQQALGQGPQFIFQYYREEENGRGNFPPRFSGLQFPNYSSELNVNALELDDSALYLCASSGTGGPGELFFGEGSRLTVL.

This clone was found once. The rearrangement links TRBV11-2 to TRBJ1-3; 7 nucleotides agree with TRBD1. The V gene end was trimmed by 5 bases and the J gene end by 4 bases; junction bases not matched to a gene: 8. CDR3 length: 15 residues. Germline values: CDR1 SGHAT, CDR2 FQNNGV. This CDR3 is CASSKTGVQGNTIYF. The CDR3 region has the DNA TGTGCCAGCAGCAAAACAGGGGTACAAGGAAACACCATATATTTT.